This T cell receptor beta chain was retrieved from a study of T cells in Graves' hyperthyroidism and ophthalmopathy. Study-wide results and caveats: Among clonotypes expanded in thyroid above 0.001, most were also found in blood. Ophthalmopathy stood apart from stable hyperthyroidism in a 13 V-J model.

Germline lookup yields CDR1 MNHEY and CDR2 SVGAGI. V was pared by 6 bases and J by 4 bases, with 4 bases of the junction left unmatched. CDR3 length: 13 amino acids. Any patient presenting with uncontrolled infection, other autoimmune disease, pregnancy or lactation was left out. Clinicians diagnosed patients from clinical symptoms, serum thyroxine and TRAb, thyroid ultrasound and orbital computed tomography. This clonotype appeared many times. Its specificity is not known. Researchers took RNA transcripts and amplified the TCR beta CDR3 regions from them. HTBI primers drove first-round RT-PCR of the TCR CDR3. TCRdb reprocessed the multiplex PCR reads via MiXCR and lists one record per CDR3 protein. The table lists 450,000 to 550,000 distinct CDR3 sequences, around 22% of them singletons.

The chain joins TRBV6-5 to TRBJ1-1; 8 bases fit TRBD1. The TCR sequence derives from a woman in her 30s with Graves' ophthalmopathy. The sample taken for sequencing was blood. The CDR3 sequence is CASRPGTGTEAFF. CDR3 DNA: TGTGCCAGCAGGCCGGGGACAGGCACTGAAGCTTTCTTT.